The 14 T cell receptor beta chains below were found in one sample sequenced in a study of type 1 and type 2 diabetes patients. Genomic DNA was the PCR template. The TCR beta CDR3 region was amplified using 30 forward and 13 reverse primers. Via MiXCR, TCRdb re-called the multiplex PCR reads, giving one row per CDR3 protein. The sample comprises 270,000 or so distinct CDR3 sequences, approximately 50% of which are singletons, and around 13% rests with the top ten. Sequencing used peripheral blood mononuclear cells (PBMCs). These receptors came from a man aged 18-30 years with type 2 diabetes.

The chain uses TRBV2 and TRBJ1-2; D gene uncertain. Germline V lookup: CDR1 SNHLY, CDR2 FYNNEI. The CDR3 totals 11 residues. V lost 4 bases to trimming and J lost 7 bases, with 7 bases between them. CDR3 DNA sequence: TGTGCCAGCAGTGGCGGTGGTGGCTACACCTTC. It specifies CASSGGGGYTF.

This clonotype was detected a few times. The CDR3 is CASSPRDRAEQFF. The CDR3 DNA follows: TGTGCCAGTAGTCCCCGGGACAGGGCGGAGCAGTTCTTC. The V call is TRBV19, the J call TRBJ2-1; TRBD1 matches at 9 bases. The CDR3 loop spans 13 amino acids. Germline-derived CDR1 and CDR2 are LNHDA and SQIVND (reference sequence). The V and J ends lost 5 bases and 10 bases, in that order; junction bases with no gene match: 6.

The genes are TRBV2 and TRBJ1-1; weak D call: TRBD1 (6 bases). Germline V gene lookup returns CDR1 SNHLY and CDR2 FYNNEI. The CDR3 totals 15 residues. Trimming cost V 4 bases and J 1 base, with 13 bases left between them. In nucleotides, the CDR3 is TGTGCCAGCAGTGTAGCGGGACATAAGAACACTGAAGCTTTCTTT. This codes for CASSVAGHKNTEAFF.

This clonotype was detected a few times. The rearrangement links TRBV15 to TRBJ2-6, with a tentative D call TRBD2 (6 bases). The CDR3 spans 20 residues. V lost 10 bases to trimming and J lost 0 bases, with 28 bases between them. CDR1 and CDR2 (germline): LNHNV, YYDKDF (reference sequence). In nucleotides, the CDR3 is TGTGCCAGAGAGGCGGGACTCAGAGAGAGAGCTGCCTCTGGGGCCAACGTCCTGACTTTC. Its translation: CAREAGLRERAASGANVLTF.

This rearrangement joins TRBV6-1 to TRBJ1-6; D unclear. V was shortened by 6 bases and J by 6 bases, with 12 bases between the two germline ends. The germline V gene has CDR1 MNHNS and CDR2 SASEGT. CDR3 length equals 14 residues. This chain's CDR3 is CASSLTDTNSPLHF. CDR3 DNA sequence: TGTGCCAGCAGCCTTACAGATACTAATTCACCCCTCCACTTT.

In this sample, this clonotype turned up a few times. The genes are TRBV5-1 and TRBJ2-7; D not resolved. The CDR3 is 14 amino acids. The germline V gene encodes CDR1 SGHRS and CDR2 YFSETQ. The V and J ends lost 2 bases and 3 bases respectively, with 12 bases between them. The CDR3: CASSLSVPSYEQYF. The DNA of the CDR3 is TGCGCCAGCAGCTTAAGCGTACCAAGCTACGAGCAGTACTTC.

The V and J genes are TRBV19 and TRBJ1-6; no definite D call. Trimming cost V 6 bases and J 5 bases, with 17 bases left between them. CDR1 and CDR2 (germline): LNHDA, SQIVND (reference sequence). The CDR3 spans 16 residues. CDR3 protein: CASSNRLRPNNSPLHF. CDR3 DNA: TGTGCCAGTAGCAACCGTCTCCGACCTAATAATTCACCCCTCCACTTT.

The rearrangement links TRBV19 to TRBJ2-2; maybe TRBD2 (6 bases). Trimming took 2 bases from V and 6 from J, leaving 13 bases between them. CDR1 is LNHDA, CDR2 SQIVND, per germline (reference sequence). This CDR3 spans 15 amino acids. CDR3 residues: CASSIRSSAAGELFF. As DNA, the CDR3 is TGTGCCAGTAGTATACGATCTAGCGCGGCCGGGGAGCTGTTTTTT.

The CDR3 is CASSWGTANEQFF. The CDR3 coding sequence is TGTGCCAGCAGCTGGGGAACAGCGAATGAGCAGTTCTTC. The chain uses TRBV7-2 and TRBJ2-1, with no clear D. From germline, CDR1 is SGHTA and CDR2 FQGNSA. The CDR3 runs to 13 residues. Trimming pared 4 bases from V and 7 bases from J, leaving 11 bases between.

V and J are TRBV29-1 and TRBJ2-1; D not resolved. Between the trimmed V and J ends, which lost 8 bases and 4 bases, there was a span of 9 bases. CDR3 size: 11 residues. Germline loops: CDR1 SQVTM, CDR2 ANQGSEA. Here the CDR3 reads CSHDIYNEQFF. The CDR3 nucleotides read TGCAGCCATGACATATACAATGAGCAGTTCTTC.

This clonotype came up a few times. The rearrangement uses TRBV25-1 and TRBJ1-1; D call uncertain. Germline assignment: CDR1 MGHDK and CDR2 SYGVNS. The CDR3 spans 15 residues. Trimming stripped 6 bases from V and 4 bases from J, with 18 bases between. CDR3 DNA sequence: TGTGCCAGCAGCCAACTGAGTACAGACACCACTGAAGCTTTCTTT. It encodes CASSQLSTDTTEAFF.

The chain links TRBV7-9 to TRBJ2-5; TRBD2 matches at 7 bases. Germline V gene data show CDR1 as SEHNR and CDR2 as FQNEAQ (reference sequence). J lost 1 base, V lost 6 bases, and 14 bases had no gene match. The CDR3 runs 17 residues. The CDR3: CASSGSMRRETQETQYF. The CDR3, as DNA: TGTGCCAGCAGTGGTTCCATGAGGCGGGAGACCCAAGAGACCCAGTACTTC.

As concerns this clonotype: Likely a read error: the CDR3 ends without its conserved phenylalanine or tryptophan. The chain joins TRBV2 to TRBJ2-7; unclear D gene. V was trimmed by 6 bases and J by 4 bases, leaving 10 bases between them. Germline V lookup: CDR1 SNHLY, CDR2 FYNNEI. The CDR3 length is 12 residues. CDR3 residues: CASRDLPYEQYS. DNA for the CDR3: TGTGCCAGCAGAGACTTACCGTACGAGCAGTACTCC.

This clonotype was observed a handful of times. V and J are TRBV30 and TRBJ2-2, with D unclear. V gave up 1 base and J gave up 3 bases, with 12 bases separating them. The CDR3 length is 15 residues. Germline values: CDR1 GTSNPN, CDR2 SVGIG (reference sequence). CDR3 coding DNA: TGTGCCTGGAGTGGCGTCTTTTTGGACACCGGGGAGCTGTTTTTT. Encoded protein: CAWSGVFLDTGELFF.